The 28 T cell receptor beta chains in this list originate from one sample, sequenced in a study of CD8 T cells in Susac syndrome. An input of about 0.5 to 1 ug of RNA was subjected to reverse transcription using random hexamers. A single record per CDR3 protein comes from TCRdb applying MiXCR to the immunoSEQ multiplex PCR reads. Among about 85,000 distinct CDR3 sequences listed, roughly 94% were seen once. Sequencing was carried out using CD8+ T cells from PBMCs. These receptors were taken from a human donor with Susac syndrome.

V and J are TRBV12-3 or TRBV12-4 and TRBJ1-5; no clear D gene. Trimming pared 3 bases from V and 5 bases from J, leaving 8 bases between. CDR3 length: 13 amino acids. The chain's CDR3 is CASSLGGDQPQHF. Here the CDR3 DNA reads TGTGCCAGCAGTTTGGGAGGAGATCAGCCCCAGCATTTT.

This clonotype appeared a single time. The chain carries TRBV2 and TRBJ1-2, with D possibly being TRBD1 (5 bases). The CDR3 loop spans 12 amino acids. With 7 bases removed from V and 3 bases from J, the gap between germline ends came to 9 bases. Looked up from germline, CDR1 is SNHLY and CDR2 is FYNNEI. In DNA form, the CDR3 reads TGTGCCAGCACTGACAGTTACTATGGCTACACCTTC. The encoded protein is CASTDSYYGYTF.

This clonotype was detected only once. The chain combines TRBV6-2 or TRBV6-3 with TRBJ2-2; D gene uncertain. Germline V gene sequence: CDR1 MNHEY, CDR2 SVGEGT. The ends were cut back, 7 bases at V and 3 bases at J, with 12 bases in the middle. The CDR3 length is 14 residues. The CDR3 nucleotides read TGTGCCAGCATAGGATATAGGGACACCGGGGAGCTGTTTTTT. This encodes CASIGYRDTGELFF.

The J gene is TRBJ2-5, the V gene TRBV29-1; D is ambiguous. Germline V gives CDR1 SQVTM, CDR2 ANQGSEA. V lost 0 bases and J 5 bases, leaving 25 bases between the germline ends. This CDR3 comprises 18 residues. The CDR3 sequence is CSVEEVGSSQRRSETQYF. The CDR3 DNA reads TGCAGCGTTGAAGAGGTAGGATCCAGCCAAAGGAGATCGGAGACCCAGTACTTC. Using reference TRBV29-1 and TRBJ2-5 for the parts outside the CDR3, the full variable domain is SAVISQKPSRDICQRGTSLTIQCQVDSQVTMMFWYRQQPGQSLTLIATANQGSEATYESGFVIDKFPISRPNLTFSTLTVSNMSPEDSSIYLCSVEEVGSSQRRSETQYFGPGTRLLVL.

The chain has TRBV7-9 and TRBJ1-1; the D is unclear. Per germline, CDR1 SEHNR and CDR2 FQNEAQ (reference sequence). Trimming shortened V by 3 bases and J by 6 bases, and 11 bases separated the two germline ends. The CDR3 contains 13 residues. The chain's CDR3 is CASSLTGIPEAFF. The CDR3 DNA reads as TGTGCCAGCAGCTTGACCGGGATCCCTGAAGCTTTCTTT.

The chain combines TRBV20-1 with TRBJ2-1; D not certain. Trimming shortened V by 5 bases and J by 3 bases, and 5 bases separated the two germline ends. Germline V gene sequence: CDR1 DFQATT, CDR2 SNEGSKA (reference sequence). The CDR3 loop spans 11 amino acids. The CDR3 DNA reads as TGCAGTGCTTGGGACTACAATGAGCAGTTCTTC. Translating it yields CSAWDYNEQFF.

This chain links TRBV7-2 with TRBJ1-1; D unresolved. Trimming pared 5 bases from V and 4 bases from J, leaving 14 bases between. The CDR3 extends over 14 amino acids. Germline V gives CDR1 SGHTA, CDR2 FQGNSA. CDR3 in DNA: TGTGCCAGCAGCCTAGAAGTGGGAGGCACTGAAGCTTTCTTT. Encoded protein: CASSLEVGGTEAFF.

CDR3 loop: CASSSDRFSQETQYF. The DNA for the CDR3 is TGCGCCAGCAGCTCGGACCGGTTCTCCCAAGAGACCCAGTACTTC. V gene TRBV5-1 combines with J gene TRBJ2-5; no reliable D call. Germline lookup yields CDR1 SGHRS and CDR2 YFSETQ. Trimming took off 3 bases at V and 1 base at J, with 13 bases between the two ends. This CDR3 has 15 amino acids.

The rearrangement joins TRBV4-2 to TRBJ2-3; 11 positions agree with TRBD2. CDR1 is LGHNA, CDR2 YNFKEQ, per germline. The CDR3 length is 16 residues. Trimming cost V 1 base and J 6 bases; bases outside gene matches: 6. CDR3 in DNA: TGTGCCAGCAGCCAAGCACTAGCGGGGGATTTGGATACGCAGTATTTT. Translation gives CASSQALAGDLDTQYF.

The V and J genes are TRBV12-3 or TRBV12-4 and TRBJ2-7, with TRBD1 identical over 7 bases. The CDR3 is made up of 13 amino acids. V lost 3 bases and J lost 6; bases outside the gene matches: 5. DNA of the CDR3: TGTGCCAGCAGTTTCGGGACAGCCTCCGAGCAGTACTTC. It translates to CASSFGTASEQYF.

V and J are TRBV29-1 and TRBJ2-7; TRBD1 matches at 7 bases. The trim removed 7 bases at V and 0 bases at J, leaving 6 bases unmatched. The CDR3 is made up of 13 amino acids. From germline, CDR1 is SQVTM and CDR2 ANQGSEA. The CDR3 DNA sequence: TGCAGCGCCCGGGACAGAACCTCCTACGAGCAGTACTTC. It encodes CSARDRTSYEQYF.

This clonotype has more than one count but fewer than ten. The rearrangement joins TRBV11-2 to TRBJ2-1; TRBD1 aligns across 9 bases. Trimming at V came to 5 bases and at J to 7 bases, leaving 9 bases not matched to a gene. CDR1 and CDR2 (germline): SGHAT, FQNNGV. The CDR3 consists of 15 residues. Written as DNA, the CDR3 is TGTGCCAGCAGCGTTGGACAGGGGTCTGGGAATGAGCAGTTCTTC. As protein: CASSVGQGSGNEQFF.

This chain joins TRBV7-9 and TRBJ2-7, with D maybe TRBD1 (6 bases). The germline V gene encodes CDR1 SEHNR and CDR2 FQNEAQ (reference sequence). Trimming removed 1 base at V and 6 bases at J, with 22 bases between. This CDR3 has 17 residues. The CDR3 bases are TGTGCCAGCAGCTTAGTGGGGGCTAGTGGCCCCGCTGGCGAGCAGTACTTC. This gives the protein CASSLVGASGPAGEQYF.

The chain is built from TRBV5-1 and TRBJ2-1; 8 bases match TRBD2. This CDR3 is 14 amino acids long. The J segment lost 9 bases and the V segment lost 4 bases, leaving 9 bases of the junction unmatched. CDR1 is SGHRS, CDR2 YFSETQ, per germline. The CDR3 loop is CASSEGTSGVEQFF. The DNA for the CDR3 is TGCGCCAGCAGCGAGGGGACTAGTGGGGTTGAGCAGTTCTTC.

The V and J genes are TRBV6-1 and TRBJ2-3; 7 positions match TRBD2. The CDR3 contains 15 residues. V was clipped by 2 bases and J by 0 bases; unmatched bases: 2. Germline V gene lookup returns CDR1 MNHNS and CDR2 SASEGT. The CDR3 sequence: CASSEWGGSTDTQYF. Written as DNA, the CDR3 is TGTGCCAGCAGTGAATGGGGGGGGAGCACAGATACGCAGTATTTT.

This chain joins TRBV15 and TRBJ2-1, with D perhaps matching TRBD2 (6 bases). With 5 bases removed from V and 3 bases from J, the gap between germline ends came to 14 bases. The CDR3 has 15 residues. Germline V gene sequence: CDR1 LNHNV, CDR2 YYDKDF (reference sequence). CDR3 in DNA: TGTGCCACCAGCCCCGGGGCGGGACTCTACAATGAGCAGTTCTTC. Its protein is CATSPGAGLYNEQFF.

The rearrangement joins TRBV20-1 to TRBJ2-7; 9 bases are a match to TRBD2. CDR3 length: 13 residues. Per germline, CDR1 DFQATT and CDR2 SNEGSKA (reference sequence). Trimming cost V 3 bases and J 4 bases; bases outside gene matches: 4. The CDR3: CSARTSGGYEQYF. The DNA for the CDR3 is TGCAGTGCTAGGACTAGCGGAGGTTACGAGCAGTACTTC.

This CDR3 is CSAGHVRKQETQYF. The CDR3 nucleotides are TGCAGCGCCGGACATGTGAGGAAACAAGAGACCCAGTACTTC. The chain combines TRBV29-1 with TRBJ2-5; possible D gene TRBD1, 5 bases. The germline CDR1 and CDR2 sequences are SQVTM and ANQGSEA. Trimming took off 7 bases at V and 2 bases at J, with 17 bases between the two ends. The CDR3 totals 14 residues.

V usage is TRBV29-1 and J usage is TRBJ2-7; TRBD2 agrees at 15 bases. The V gene end was trimmed by 4 bases and the J gene end by 3 bases; junction bases not matched to a gene: 13. CDR3 length: 18 amino acids. Germline V gene sequence: CDR1 SQVTM, CDR2 ANQGSEA. CDR3 in amino acids: CSVVPAGLAGGIYYEQYF. As DNA, the CDR3 is TGCAGCGTTGTCCCGGCGGGACTAGCGGGAGGCATTTACTACGAGCAGTACTTC.

This clonotype occurred once. The rearrangement uses TRBV20-1 and TRBJ2-7; either TRBD1 or TRBD2 may fit D (5 bases each). Per germline, CDR1 DFQATT and CDR2 SNEGSKA (reference sequence). The ends were cut back, 0 bases at V and 4 bases at J, with 19 bases in the middle. This CDR3 region has 16 residues. CDR3 amino acids: CSARDLPGRRTYEQYF. Here the CDR3 DNA reads TGCAGTGCTAGAGATTTGCCGGGACGTCGCACTTACGAGCAGTACTTC.

The CDR3 here is CAWNFPGELFF. CDR3 sequence (DNA): TGTGCCTGGAATTTCCCCGGGGAGCTGTTTTTT. The chain recombines TRBV30 with TRBJ2-2; unclear D gene. The ends were cut back, 4 bases at V and 6 bases at J, with 6 bases in the middle. This CDR3 has 11 amino acids. CDR1 GTSNPN and CDR2 SVGIG come from the germline V gene (reference sequence). The whole variable domain, filled in from reference TRBV30 and TRBJ2-2, reads SQTIHQWPATLVQPVGSPLSLECTVEGTSNPNLYWYRQAAGRGLQLLFYSVGIGQISSEVPQNLSASRPQDRQFILSSKKLLLSDSGFYLCAWNFPGELFFGEGSRLTVL.

The CDR3 is CASSRWGGTRGYTF. CDR3 bases: TGTGCCAGCAGCCGCTGGGGGGGTACTCGGGGCTACACCTTC. This chain uses TRBV13 with TRBJ1-2, with a weak D call TRBD1 (5 bases). From germline, CDR1 is PRHDT and CDR2 FYEKMQ (reference sequence). V was clipped by 5 bases and J by 8 bases, with 18 bases between them. The length of the CDR3 is 14 residues.

This CDR3 is CASSYDEGGYTF. CDR3 DNA: TGTGCCAGCAGTTACGACGAGGGGGGCTACACCTTC. This rearrangement joins TRBV6-5 to TRBJ1-2, with D possibly matching TRBD1 (5 bases). Trimming shortened V by 2 bases and J by 8 bases, and 9 bases separated the two germline ends. The CDR3 is 12 residues long. Germline V gives CDR1 MNHEY, CDR2 SVGAGI.

V usage is TRBV27 and J usage is TRBJ2-7; possible D gene TRBD1, 8 bases. Germline V CDR1 and CDR2: MNHEY, SMNVEV (reference sequence). The CDR3 contains 13 residues. V lost 5 bases, J lost 7 bases, and 15 bases lay in between. The CDR3 loop is CASSADREGEQYF. In nucleotides, the CDR3 is TGTGCCAGCAGTGCGGACAGGGAGGGAGAGCAGTACTTC.

This sequence joins TRBV6-5 and TRBJ2-5; D possibly matches TRBD1 or TRBD2 (6 bases each). From germline, CDR1 is MNHEY and CDR2 SVGAGI. V shed 6 bases and J shed 2 bases, with 16 bases lying between them. The CDR3 sequence is 15 residues long. The CDR3 reads CASSPGAGPQETQYF. The CDR3, as DNA: TGTGCCAGCAGCCCGGGGGCGGGCCCGCAAGAGACCCAGTACTTC.

This clonotype was seen once. The chain is built from TRBV4-2 and TRBJ2-7; D is ambiguous. Germline lookup yields CDR1 LGHNA and CDR2 YNFKEQ. This CDR3 region has 14 residues. V gave up 3 bases and J gave up 5 bases, with 14 bases separating them. The CDR3 loop reads CASSQLQETDEQYF. The CDR3 nucleotides read TGTGCCAGCAGCCAGCTACAAGAAACGGACGAGCAGTACTTC.

In its sample, this clonotype was seen once. J is TRBJ2-6 and V is TRBV30; D is undetermined. Trimming left V 4 bases short and J 0 bases short, with 7 bases between. The CDR3 contains 14 residues. Germline V gene sequence: CDR1 GTSNPN, CDR2 SVGIG (reference sequence). In DNA form, the CDR3 reads TGTGCCTGGACAGAGATCTCTGGGGCCAACGTCCTGACTTTC. Translating it yields CAWTEISGANVLTF. Variable domain in full (rest from reference TRBV30 and TRBJ2-6): SQTIHQWPATLVQPVGSPLSLECTVEGTSNPNLYWYRQAAGRGLQLLFYSVGIGQISSEVPQNLSASRPQDRQFILSSKKLLLSDSGFYLCAWTEISGANVLTFGAGSRLTVL.

This chain links TRBV11-2 with TRBJ2-5; D ambiguous. This CDR3 contains 13 residues. The germline V gene has CDR1 SGHAT and CDR2 FQNNGV. V was shortened by 1 base and J by 5 bases, with 8 bases between the two germline ends. In DNA form, the CDR3 reads TGTGCCAGCAGCTTAGCCCGATTCGAGACCCAGTACTTC. It yields the protein CASSLARFETQYF.